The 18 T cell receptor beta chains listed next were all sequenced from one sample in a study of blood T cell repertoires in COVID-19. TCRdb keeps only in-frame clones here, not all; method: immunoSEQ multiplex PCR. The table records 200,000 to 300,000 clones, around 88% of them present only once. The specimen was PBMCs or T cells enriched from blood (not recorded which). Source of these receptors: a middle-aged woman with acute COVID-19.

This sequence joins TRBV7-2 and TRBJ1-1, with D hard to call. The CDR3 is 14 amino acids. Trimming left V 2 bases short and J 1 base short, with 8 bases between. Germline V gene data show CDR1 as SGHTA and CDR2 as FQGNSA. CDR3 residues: CASSLLRGNTEAFF. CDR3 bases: TGTGCCAGCAGCTTATTGCGAGGGAACACTGAAGCTTTCTTT.

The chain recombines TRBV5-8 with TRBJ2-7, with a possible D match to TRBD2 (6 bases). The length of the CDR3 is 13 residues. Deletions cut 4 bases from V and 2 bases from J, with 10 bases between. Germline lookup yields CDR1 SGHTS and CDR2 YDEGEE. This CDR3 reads CASSLRRAYEQYV. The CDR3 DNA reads TGTGCCAGCAGCCTACGGAGGGCCTACGAGCAGTACGTC.

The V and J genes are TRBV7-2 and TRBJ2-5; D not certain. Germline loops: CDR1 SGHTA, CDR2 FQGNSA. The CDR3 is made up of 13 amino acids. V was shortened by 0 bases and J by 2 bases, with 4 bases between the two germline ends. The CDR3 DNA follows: TGTGCCAGCAGCTTAGCCAGGCAAGAGACCCAGTACTTC. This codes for CASSLARQETQYF.

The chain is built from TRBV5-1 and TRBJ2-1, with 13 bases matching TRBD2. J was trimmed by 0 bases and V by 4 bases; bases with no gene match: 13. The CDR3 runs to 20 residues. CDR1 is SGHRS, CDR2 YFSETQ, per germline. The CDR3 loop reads CASSPMAQTSGRSSYNEQFF. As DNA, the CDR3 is TGCGCCAGCAGCCCGATGGCCCAGACTAGCGGGAGGAGCTCCTACAATGAGCAGTTCTTC. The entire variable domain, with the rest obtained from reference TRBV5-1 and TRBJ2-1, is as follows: KAGVTQTPRYLIKTRGQQVTLSCSPISGHRSVSWYQQTPGQGLQFLFEYFSETQRNKGNFPGRFSGRQFSNSRSEMNVSTLELGDSALYLCASSPMAQTSGRSSYNEQFFGPGTRLTVL.

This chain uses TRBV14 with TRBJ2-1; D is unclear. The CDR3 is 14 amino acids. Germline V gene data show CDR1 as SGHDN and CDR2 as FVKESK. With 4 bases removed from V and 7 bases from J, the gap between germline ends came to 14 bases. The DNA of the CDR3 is TGTGCCAGCAGCCTGTCGGGTCCTATAAATGAGCAGTTCTTC. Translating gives CASSLSGPINEQFF.

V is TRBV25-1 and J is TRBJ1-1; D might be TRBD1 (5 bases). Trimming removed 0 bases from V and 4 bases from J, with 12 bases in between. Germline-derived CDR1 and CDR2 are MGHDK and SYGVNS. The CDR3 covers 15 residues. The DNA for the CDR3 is TGTGCCAGCAGTGAATATTCGGGGGAAGGCACTGAAGCTTTCTTT. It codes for CASSEYSGEGTEAFF.

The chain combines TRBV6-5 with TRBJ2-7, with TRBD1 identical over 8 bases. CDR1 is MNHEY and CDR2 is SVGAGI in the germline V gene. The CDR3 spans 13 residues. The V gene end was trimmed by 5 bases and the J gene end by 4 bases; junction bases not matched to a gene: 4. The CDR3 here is CASSRTGNYEQYV. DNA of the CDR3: TGTGCCAGCAGTCGGACAGGGAATTACGAGCAGTACGTC.

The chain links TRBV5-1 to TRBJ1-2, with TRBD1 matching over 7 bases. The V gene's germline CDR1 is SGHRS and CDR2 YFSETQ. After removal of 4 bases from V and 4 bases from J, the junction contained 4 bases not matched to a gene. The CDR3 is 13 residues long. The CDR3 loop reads CASSLQGSYGYTF. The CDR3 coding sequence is TGCGCCAGCAGCCTACAGGGGAGCTATGGCTACACCTTC.

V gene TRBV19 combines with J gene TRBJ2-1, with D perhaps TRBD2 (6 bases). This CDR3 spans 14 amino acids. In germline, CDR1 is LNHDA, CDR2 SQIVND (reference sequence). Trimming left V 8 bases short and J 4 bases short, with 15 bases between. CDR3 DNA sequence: TGTGCCAGTGCTCGGAGGGCGGGGTACAATGAGCAGTTCTTC. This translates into CASARRAGYNEQFF.

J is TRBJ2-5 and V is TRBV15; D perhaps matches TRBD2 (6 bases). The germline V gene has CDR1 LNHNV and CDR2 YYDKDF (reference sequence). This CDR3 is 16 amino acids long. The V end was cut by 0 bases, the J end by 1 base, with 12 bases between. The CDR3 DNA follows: TGTGCCACCAGCAGAGAACTAGCCTCGGGCCAAGAGACCCAGTACTTC. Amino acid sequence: CATSRELASGQETQYF.

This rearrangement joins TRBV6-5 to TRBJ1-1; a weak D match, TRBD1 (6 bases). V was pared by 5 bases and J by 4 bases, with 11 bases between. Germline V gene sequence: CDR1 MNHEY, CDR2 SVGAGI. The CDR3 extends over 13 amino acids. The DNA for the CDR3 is TGTGCCAGCAGTCTAGGGGGTCGCACTGAAGCTTTCTTT. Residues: CASSLGGRTEAFF.

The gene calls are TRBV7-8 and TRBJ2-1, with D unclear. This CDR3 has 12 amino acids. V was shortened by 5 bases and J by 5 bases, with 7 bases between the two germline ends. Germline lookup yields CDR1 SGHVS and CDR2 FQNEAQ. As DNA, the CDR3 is TGTGCCAGCAGCCTTTTCGACAATGAGCAGTTCTTC. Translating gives CASSLFDNEQFF.

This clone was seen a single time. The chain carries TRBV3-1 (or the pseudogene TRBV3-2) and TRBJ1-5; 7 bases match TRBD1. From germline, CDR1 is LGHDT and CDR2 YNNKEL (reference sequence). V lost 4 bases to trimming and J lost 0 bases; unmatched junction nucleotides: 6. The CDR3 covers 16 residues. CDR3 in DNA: TGTGCCAGCAGCCGGGGACAGAAGAATAGCAATCAGCCCCAGCATTTT. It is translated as CASSRGQKNSNQPQHF.

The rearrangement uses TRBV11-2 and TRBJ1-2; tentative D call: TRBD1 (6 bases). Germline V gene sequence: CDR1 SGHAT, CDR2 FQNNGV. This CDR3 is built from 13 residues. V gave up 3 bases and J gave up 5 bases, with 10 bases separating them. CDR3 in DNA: TGTGCCAGCAGCTTCCAGGGGATATATGGCTACACCTTC. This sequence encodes CASSFQGIYGYTF.

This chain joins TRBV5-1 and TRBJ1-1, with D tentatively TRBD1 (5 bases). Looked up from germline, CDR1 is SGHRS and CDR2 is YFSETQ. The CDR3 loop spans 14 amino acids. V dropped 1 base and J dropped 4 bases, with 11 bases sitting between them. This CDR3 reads CASSLQGGGTEAFF. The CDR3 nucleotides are TGCGCCAGCAGCTTGCAAGGCGGGGGCACTGAAGCTTTCTTT.

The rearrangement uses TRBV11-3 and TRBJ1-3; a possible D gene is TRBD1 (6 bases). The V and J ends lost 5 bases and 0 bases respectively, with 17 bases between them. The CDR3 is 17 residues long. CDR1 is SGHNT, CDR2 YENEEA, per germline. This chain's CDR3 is CASSAGTQFLSGNTIYF. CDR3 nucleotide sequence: TGTGCCAGCAGCGCCGGGACACAATTTCTCTCTGGAAACACCATATATTTT.

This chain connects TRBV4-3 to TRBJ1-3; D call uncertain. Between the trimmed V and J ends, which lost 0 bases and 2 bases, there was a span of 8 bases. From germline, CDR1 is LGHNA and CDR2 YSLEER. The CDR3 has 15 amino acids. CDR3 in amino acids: CASSQEVTPGNTIYF. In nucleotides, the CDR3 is TGCGCCAGCAGCCAAGAGGTAACTCCTGGAAACACCATATATTTT.

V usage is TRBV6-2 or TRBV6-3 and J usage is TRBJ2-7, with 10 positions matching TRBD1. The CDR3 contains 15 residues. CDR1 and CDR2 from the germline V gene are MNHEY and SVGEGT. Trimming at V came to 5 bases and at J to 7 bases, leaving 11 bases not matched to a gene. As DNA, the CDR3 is TGTGCCAGCAGTAAGGCGGGACAGGGGACTGAGGAGCAGTACTTC. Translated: CASSKAGQGTEEQYF.